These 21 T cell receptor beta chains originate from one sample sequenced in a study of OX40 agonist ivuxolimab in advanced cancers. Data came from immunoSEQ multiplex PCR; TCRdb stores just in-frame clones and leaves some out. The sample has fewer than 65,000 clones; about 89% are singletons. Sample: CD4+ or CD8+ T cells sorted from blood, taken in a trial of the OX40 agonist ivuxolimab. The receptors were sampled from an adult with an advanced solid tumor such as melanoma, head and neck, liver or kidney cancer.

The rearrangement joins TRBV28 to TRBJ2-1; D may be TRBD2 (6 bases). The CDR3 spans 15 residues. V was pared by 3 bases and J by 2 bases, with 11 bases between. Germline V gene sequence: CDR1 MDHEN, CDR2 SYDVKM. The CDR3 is CASSFTSPPYNEQFF. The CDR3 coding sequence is TGTGCCAGCAGTTTTACTAGCCCCCCCTACAATGAGCAGTTCTTC.

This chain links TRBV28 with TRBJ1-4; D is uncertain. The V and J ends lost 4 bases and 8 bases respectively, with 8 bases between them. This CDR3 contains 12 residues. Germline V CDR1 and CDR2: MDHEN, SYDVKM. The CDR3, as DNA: TGTGCCAGCAGTTCATACCGGGAAAAACTGTTTTTT. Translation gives CASSSYREKLFF.

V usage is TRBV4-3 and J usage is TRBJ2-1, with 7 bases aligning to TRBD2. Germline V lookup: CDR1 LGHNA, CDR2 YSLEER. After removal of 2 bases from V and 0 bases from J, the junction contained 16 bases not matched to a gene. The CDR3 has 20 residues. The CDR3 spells CASSQYWASGLLSSYNEQFF. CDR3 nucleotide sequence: TGCGCCAGCAGCCAATATTGGGCTAGCGGACTACTGAGCTCCTACAATGAGCAGTTCTTC.

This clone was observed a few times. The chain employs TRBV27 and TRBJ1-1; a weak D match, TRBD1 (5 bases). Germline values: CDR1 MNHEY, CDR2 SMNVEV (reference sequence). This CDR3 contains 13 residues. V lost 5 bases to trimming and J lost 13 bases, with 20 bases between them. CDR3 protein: CASSISPAPRDFF. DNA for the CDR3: TGTGCCAGCAGTATTTCACCGGCCCCCAGGGATTTCTTT.

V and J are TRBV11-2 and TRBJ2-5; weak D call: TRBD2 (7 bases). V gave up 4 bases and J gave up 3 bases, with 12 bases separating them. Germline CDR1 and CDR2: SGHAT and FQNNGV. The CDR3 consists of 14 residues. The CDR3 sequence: CASSSSGGEETQYF. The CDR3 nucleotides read TGTGCCAGCAGCTCCTCGGGGGGCGAAGAGACCCAGTACTTC.

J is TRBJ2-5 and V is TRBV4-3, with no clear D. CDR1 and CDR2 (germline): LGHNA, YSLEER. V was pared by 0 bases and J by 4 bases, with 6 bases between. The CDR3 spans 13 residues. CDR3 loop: CASSQDPGETQYF. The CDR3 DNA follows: TGCGCCAGCAGCCAAGATCCGGGAGAGACCCAGTACTTC.

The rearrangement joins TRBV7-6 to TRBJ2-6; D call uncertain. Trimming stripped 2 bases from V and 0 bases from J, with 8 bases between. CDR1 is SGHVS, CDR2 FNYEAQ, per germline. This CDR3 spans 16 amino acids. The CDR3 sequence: CASSLSAASGANVLTF. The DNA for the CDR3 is TGTGCCAGCAGCTTATCCGCCGCCTCTGGGGCCAACGTCCTGACTTTC. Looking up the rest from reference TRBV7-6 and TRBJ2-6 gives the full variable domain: GAGVSQSPRYKVTKRGQDVALRCDPISGHVSLYWYRQALGQGPEFLTYFNYEAQQDKSGLPNDRFSAERPEGSISTLTIQRTEQRDSAMYRCASSLSAASGANVLTFGAGSRLTVL.

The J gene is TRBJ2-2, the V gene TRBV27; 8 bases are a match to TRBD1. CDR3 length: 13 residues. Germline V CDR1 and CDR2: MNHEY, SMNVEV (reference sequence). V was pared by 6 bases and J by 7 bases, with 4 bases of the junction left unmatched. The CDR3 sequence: CASSTTGVGELFF. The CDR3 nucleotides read TGTGCCAGCAGCACGACAGGGGTCGGGGAGCTGTTTTTT.

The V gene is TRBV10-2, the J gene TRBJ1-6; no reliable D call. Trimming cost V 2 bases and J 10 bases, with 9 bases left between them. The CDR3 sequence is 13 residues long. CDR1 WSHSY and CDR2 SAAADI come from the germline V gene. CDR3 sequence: CASSEVTGSPLHF. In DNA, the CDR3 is TGCGCCAGCAGTGAGGTCACGGGATCACCCCTCCACTTT.

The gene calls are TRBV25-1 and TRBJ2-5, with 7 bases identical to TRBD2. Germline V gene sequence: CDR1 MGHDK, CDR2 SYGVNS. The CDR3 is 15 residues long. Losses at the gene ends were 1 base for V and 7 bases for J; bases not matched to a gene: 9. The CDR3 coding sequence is TGTGCCAGCAGTGAATTGGTGGGAGGGCGTGGGACCCAGTACTTC. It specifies CASSELVGGRGTQYF.

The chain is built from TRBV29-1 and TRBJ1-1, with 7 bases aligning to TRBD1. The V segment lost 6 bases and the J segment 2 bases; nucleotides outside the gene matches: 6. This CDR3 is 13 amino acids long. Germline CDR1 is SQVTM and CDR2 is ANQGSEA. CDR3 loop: CSVGTDPNTEAFF. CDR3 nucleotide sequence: TGCAGCGTGGGGACAGATCCAAACACTGAAGCTTTCTTT.

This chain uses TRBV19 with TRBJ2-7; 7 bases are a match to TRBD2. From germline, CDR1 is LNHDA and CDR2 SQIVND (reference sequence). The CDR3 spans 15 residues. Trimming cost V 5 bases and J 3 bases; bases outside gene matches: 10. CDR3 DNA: TGTGCCAGTAGTTCCGTGTCGGGAGGCTACTACGAGCAGTACTTC. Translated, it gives CASSSVSGGYYEQYF. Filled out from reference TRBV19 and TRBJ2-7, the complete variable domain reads DGGITQSPKYLFRKEGQNVTLSCEQNLNHDAMYWYRQDPGQGLRLIYYSQIVNDFQKGDIAEGYSVSREKKESFPLTVTSAQKNPTAFYLCASSSVSGGYYEQYFGPGTRLTVT.

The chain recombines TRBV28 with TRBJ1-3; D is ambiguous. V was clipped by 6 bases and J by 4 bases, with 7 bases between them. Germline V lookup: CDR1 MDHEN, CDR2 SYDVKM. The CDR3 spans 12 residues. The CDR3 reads CASRTGGNTIYF. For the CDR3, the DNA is TGTGCCAGCAGAACGGGGGGAAACACCATATATTTT. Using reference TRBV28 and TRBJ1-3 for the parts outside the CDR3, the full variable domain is DVKVTQSSRYLVKRTGEKVFLECVQDMDHENMFWYRQDPGLGLRLIYFSYDVKMKEKGDIPEGYSVSREKKERFSLILESASTNQTSMYLCASRTGGNTIYFGEGSWLTVV.

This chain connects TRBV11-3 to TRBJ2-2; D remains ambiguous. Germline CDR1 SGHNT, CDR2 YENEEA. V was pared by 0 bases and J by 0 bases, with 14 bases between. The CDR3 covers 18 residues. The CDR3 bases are TGTGCCAGCAGCTTAGACCCACCATTGCAATCGAACACCGGGGAGCTGTTTTTT. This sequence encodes CASSLDPPLQSNTGELFF.

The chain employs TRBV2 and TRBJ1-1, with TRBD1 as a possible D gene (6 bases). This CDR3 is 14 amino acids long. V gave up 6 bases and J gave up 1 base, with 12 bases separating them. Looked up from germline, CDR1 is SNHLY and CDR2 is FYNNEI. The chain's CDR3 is CASRQGSSNTEAFF. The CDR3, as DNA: TGTGCCAGCAGACAGGGATCGTCGAACACTGAAGCTTTCTTT.

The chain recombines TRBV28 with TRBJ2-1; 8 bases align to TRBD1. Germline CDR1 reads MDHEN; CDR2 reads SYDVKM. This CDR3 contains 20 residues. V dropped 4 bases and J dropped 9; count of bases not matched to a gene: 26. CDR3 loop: CASSSGKNGQGVGSRGEQFF. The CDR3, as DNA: TGTGCCAGCAGTTCCGGAAAAAACGGACAGGGTGTTGGTTCCCGGGGTGAGCAGTTCTTC.

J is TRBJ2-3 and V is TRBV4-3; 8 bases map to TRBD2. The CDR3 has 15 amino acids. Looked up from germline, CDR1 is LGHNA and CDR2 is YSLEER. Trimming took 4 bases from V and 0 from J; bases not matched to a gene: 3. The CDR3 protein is CASSPGLGSTDTQYF. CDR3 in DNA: TGCGCCAGCAGCCCGGGACTAGGGAGCACAGATACGCAGTATTTT.

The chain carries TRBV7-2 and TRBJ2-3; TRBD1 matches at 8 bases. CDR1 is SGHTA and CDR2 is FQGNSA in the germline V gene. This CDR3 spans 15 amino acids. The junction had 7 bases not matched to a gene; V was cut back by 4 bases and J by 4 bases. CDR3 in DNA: TGTGCCAGCAGCTACACAGGGGGATTGGCAGATACGCAGTATTTT. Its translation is CASSYTGGLADTQYF.

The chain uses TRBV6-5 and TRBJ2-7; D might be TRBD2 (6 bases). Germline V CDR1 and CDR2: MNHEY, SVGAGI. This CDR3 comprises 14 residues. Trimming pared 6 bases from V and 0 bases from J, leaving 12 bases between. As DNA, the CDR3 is TGTGCCAGCAGGGGGGGTCGGGGCTCCTACGAGCAGTACTTC. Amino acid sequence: CASRGGRGSYEQYF.

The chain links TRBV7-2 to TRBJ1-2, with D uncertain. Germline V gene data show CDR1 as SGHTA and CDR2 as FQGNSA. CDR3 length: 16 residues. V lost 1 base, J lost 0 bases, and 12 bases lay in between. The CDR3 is CASSLELLLANYGYTF. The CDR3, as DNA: TGTGCCAGCAGCTTAGAGCTCCTTTTAGCTAACTATGGCTACACCTTC. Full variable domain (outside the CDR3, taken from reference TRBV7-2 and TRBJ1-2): GAGVSQSPSNKVTEKGKDVELRCDPISGHTALYWYRQSLGQGLEFLIYFQGNSAPDKSGLPSDRFSAERTGGSVSTLTIQRTQQEDSAVYLCASSLELLLANYGYTFGSGTRLTVV.

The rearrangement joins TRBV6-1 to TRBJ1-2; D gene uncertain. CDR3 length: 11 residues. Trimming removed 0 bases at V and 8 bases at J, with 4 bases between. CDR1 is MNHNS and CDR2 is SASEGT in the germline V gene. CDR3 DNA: TGTGCCAGCAGTGAAGCGGGCGGCTACACCTTC. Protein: CASSEAGGYTF.